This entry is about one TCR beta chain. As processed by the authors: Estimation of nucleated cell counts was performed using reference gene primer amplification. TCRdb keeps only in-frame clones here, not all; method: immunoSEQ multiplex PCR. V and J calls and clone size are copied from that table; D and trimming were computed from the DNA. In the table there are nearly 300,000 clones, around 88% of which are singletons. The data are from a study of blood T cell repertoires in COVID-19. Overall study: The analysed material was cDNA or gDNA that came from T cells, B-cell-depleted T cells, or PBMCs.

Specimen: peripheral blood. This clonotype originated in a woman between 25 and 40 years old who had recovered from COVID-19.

The CDR3 region has the DNA TGTGCCAGCAGCTTGTTGGGCGGGGCAGTCACTGAAGCTTTCTTT. Its protein is CASSLLGGAVTEAFF. The chain carries TRBV5-5 and TRBJ1-1; D possibly corresponds to TRBD1 (5 bases). Germline CDR1 SGHKS, CDR2 YYEKEE (reference sequence). The CDR3 has 15 amino acids. V was shortened by 1 base and J by 4 bases, with 14 bases between the two germline ends.